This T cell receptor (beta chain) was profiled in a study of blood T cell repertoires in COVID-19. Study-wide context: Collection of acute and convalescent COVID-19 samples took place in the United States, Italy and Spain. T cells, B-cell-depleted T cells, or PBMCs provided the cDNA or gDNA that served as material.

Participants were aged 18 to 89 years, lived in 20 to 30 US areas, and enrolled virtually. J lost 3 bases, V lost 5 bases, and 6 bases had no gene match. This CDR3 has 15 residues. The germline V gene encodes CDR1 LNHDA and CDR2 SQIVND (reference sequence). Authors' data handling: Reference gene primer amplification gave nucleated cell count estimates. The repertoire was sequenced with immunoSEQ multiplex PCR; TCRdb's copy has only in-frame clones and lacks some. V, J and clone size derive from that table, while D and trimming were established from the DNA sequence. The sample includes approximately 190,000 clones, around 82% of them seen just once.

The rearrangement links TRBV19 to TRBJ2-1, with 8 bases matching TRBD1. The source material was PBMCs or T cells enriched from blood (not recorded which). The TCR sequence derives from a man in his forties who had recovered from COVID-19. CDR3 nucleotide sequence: TGTGCCAGTAGTGGGGGACAGGTCCTCTACAATGAGCAGTTCTTC. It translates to CASSGGQVLYNEQFF.